The rows below give T cell receptor beta chains drawn from one sample of a study of shared clonotypes between healthy human individuals. Profiled with immunoSEQ multiplex PCR; TCRdb holds only in-frame clones, not every one. Altogether millions of clones are present, about 93% being singletons, with the ten largest covering 1.5% to 2%. Specimen: naive CD8+ T cells from PBMCs. These receptors were taken from a man younger than 35 in good health. Some clones in this sample may be carry-over from other donors' samples. CDR3s include the opening cysteine and the closing phenylalanine or tryptophan. A D gene is named only where the DNA matches it firmly. Clone size appears in some rows only: once, few, many, or a class for an expanded clone.

d_gene,j_gene,v_gene,abundance,CDR3nt,CDR3aa
-,TRBJ2-1,TRBV7-3,-,TGTGCCAGCAGCTTAGAACCCCCCATTGCCGAGAGGAATGAGCAGTTCTTC,CASSLEPPIAERNEQFF
TRBD2,TRBJ2-3,TRBV6-5,-,TGTGCCAGCAGTCCTAGCGGGACGGAGGCAGATACGCAGTATTTT,CASSPSGTEADTQYF
TRBD1,TRBJ2-3,TRBV13,-,TGTGCCAGCAGCTCCGCCCGGGGACAGGACTTTGGTACGCAGTATTTT,CASSSARGQDFGTQYF
TRBD2,TRBJ2-3,TRBV9,-,TGTGCCAGCAGCGGACTGCGGGAGGGTGGCCCAGATACGCAGTATTTT,CASSGLREGGPDTQYF
TRBD2,TRBJ2-7,TRBV18,-,TGTGCCAGCTCACCGGGGCCCTTGATCGGGAGGTTAACCTACGAGCAGTACTTC,CASSPGPLIGRLTYEQYF
-,TRBJ2-3,TRBV29-1,-,TGCAGCGTTTTTAGGGATACGCAGTATTTT,CSVFRDTQYF
-,TRBJ2-7,TRBV6-6,-,TGTGCCAGCAGTTACTCGACCCCGGTCAGCTCCTACGAGCAGTACTTC,CASSYSTPVSSYEQYF
TRBD1,TRBJ2-7,TRBV7-2,-,TGTGCCAGCAGCCCAGACCGGGACAGGGGGCACTACGAGCAGTACTTC,CASSPDRDRGHYEQYF
-,TRBJ2-2,TRBV30,-,TGTGCCTGGAGTTCTTCACCCCCTCGGACGACCACCGGGGAGCTGTTTTTT,CAWSSSPPRTTTGELFF
-,TRBJ2-7,TRBV28,-,TGTGCCAGCAGTTTATTGTACAACGAACGGTTCTACGAGCAGTACTTC,CASSLLYNERFYEQYF
TRBD2,TRBJ2-3,TRBV25-1,-,TGTGCCAGCAGTGCGCCGGGACTAACAGATACGCAGTATTTT,CASSAPGLTDTQYF
-,TRBJ1-2,TRBV27,-,TGTGCCAGCAGTTTATCAGGGGGGGCCCGGATTAAGTATGGCTACACCTTC,CASSLSGGARIKYGYTF
-,TRBJ1-5,TRBV5-5,-,TGTGCCAGCAGCTGGGAGGGGAATTCTAATCAGCCCCAGCATTTT,CASSWEGNSNQPQHF
-,TRBJ1-2,TRBV5-8,-,TGTGCCAGCACCCCTAGAGAACAGGAGCTTCCTGTTTATGGCTACACCTTC,CASTPREQELPVYGYTF
TRBD1,TRBJ2-5,TRBV5-1,-,TGCGCCAGCAGCTTGGGCAGGGGGCAAAGGGAGACCCAGTACTTC,CASSLGRGQRETQYF
TRBD1,TRBJ1-1,TRBV29-1,-,TGCAGCGTCTCGACAGGGCCTGAAGCTTTCTTT,CSVSTGPEAFF
TRBD2,TRBJ2-1,TRBV9,-,TGTGCCAGCAGCGCCGGGACTAGCGGGAGTCGTGAGCAGTTCTTC,CASSAGTSGSREQFF
-,TRBJ2-3,TRBV4-1,-,TGCGCCAGCAGCCGGGACTCTAGCACAGATACGCAGTATTTT,CASSRDSSTDTQYF
-,TRBJ2-5,TRBV4-2,-,TGTGCCAGCAGCCAAGGAATCCCGGGTGGCCAAGAGACCCAGTACTTC,CASSQGIPGGQETQYF
-,TRBJ2-3,TRBV7-9,-,TGTGCCAGCGGAATCTCGGGCCCGGCAGATACGCAGTATTTT,CASGISGPADTQYF
-,TRBJ2-3,TRBV6-5,-,TGTGCCAGCAGTTACGAGGATACGCAGTATTTT,CASSYEDTQYF
-,TRBJ1-4,TRBV11-2,-,TGTGCCAGCAGCTTAGCGGGACGGATTGCAACTAATGAAAAACTGTTTTTT,CASSLAGRIATNEKLFF
-,TRBJ2-3,TRBV28,-,TGTGCCAGCAACGAGAAGTTAAGAACAGATACGCAGTATTTT,CASNEKLRTDTQYF
TRBD2,TRBJ2-7,TRBV4-1,-,TGCGCCAGCAGCCAAGGAGCTCTAGCGGGACTCTACGAGCAGTACTTC,CASSQGALAGLYEQYF
-,TRBJ1-3,TRBV14,-,TGTGCCAGCAGCTCAGGTGGAAACACCATATATTTT,CASSSGGNTIYF
TRBD1,TRBJ1-1,TRBV19,-,TGTGCCAGTAGTATAGGGACAGGGACGAACACTGAAGCTTTCTTT,CASSIGTGTNTEAFF
-,TRBJ2-3,TRBV11-2,-,TGTGCCAGCAGCTTATGGCCCACGGACTTTGGGCAAGGCACAGATACGCAGTATTTT,CASSLWPTDFGQGTDTQYF
-,TRBJ1-5,TRBV4-1,-,TGCGCCAGCAGCCAAGGCGGCGGAAACAATCAGCCCCAGCATTTT,CASSQGGGNNQPQHF
-,TRBJ1-2,TRBV29-1,-,TGCAGCGTTGAAGATCGCCCCCAGCTAGGCTACACCTTC,CSVEDRPQLGYTF
TRBD2,TRBJ2-2,TRBV9,-,TGTGCCAGCAGCGTAGGAAATAGCGGGAGCCACGGGGAGCTGTTTTTT,CASSVGNSGSHGELFF
-,TRBJ2-7,TRBV5-5,once,TGTGCCAGCAGCTTCACAGGGAGCCCTTACGAGCAGTACTTC,CASSFTGSPYEQYF
-,TRBJ2-5,TRBV5-6,-,TGTGCCAGCAGCTCGCACAAAGAGACCCAGTACTTC,CASSSHKETQYF